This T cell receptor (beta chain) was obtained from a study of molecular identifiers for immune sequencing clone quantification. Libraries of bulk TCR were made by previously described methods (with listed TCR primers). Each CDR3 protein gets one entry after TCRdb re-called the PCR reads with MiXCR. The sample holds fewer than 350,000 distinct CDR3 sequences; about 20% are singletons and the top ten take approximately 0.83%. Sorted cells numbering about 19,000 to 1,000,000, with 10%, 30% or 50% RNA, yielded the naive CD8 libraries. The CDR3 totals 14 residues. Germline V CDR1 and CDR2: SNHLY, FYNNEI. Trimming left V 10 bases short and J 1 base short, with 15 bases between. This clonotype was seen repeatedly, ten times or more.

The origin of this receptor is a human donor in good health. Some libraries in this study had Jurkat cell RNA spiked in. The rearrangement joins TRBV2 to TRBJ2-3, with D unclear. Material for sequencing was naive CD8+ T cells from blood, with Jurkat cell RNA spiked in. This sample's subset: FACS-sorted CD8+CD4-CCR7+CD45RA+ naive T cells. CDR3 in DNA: TGTGCCACCACAAGAGCCTCTGGCACAGATACGCAGTATTTT. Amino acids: CATTRASGTDTQYF.